These 21 T cell receptor beta chains were sequenced from one sample in a study of blood T cell repertoires in COVID-19. Profiled with immunoSEQ multiplex PCR; TCRdb holds only in-frame clones, not every one. The sample gives around 320,000 clones, 85% of which show up once; just over 7% is in the top ten. The sample taken for sequencing was peripheral blood. These receptors all come from a human donor in a cohort sampled during active COVID-19.

The gene calls are TRBV15 and TRBJ1-5; 8 nucleotides agree with TRBD1. V was clipped by 3 bases and J by 0 bases; unmatched bases: 7. Per germline, CDR1 LNHNV and CDR2 YYDKDF (reference sequence). The CDR3 covers 17 residues. This CDR3 reads CATSRKSGGISNQPQHF. The CDR3 bases are TGTGCCACCAGCAGGAAGTCAGGGGGCATTAGCAATCAGCCCCAGCATTTT.

This clone was recorded once. The chain employs TRBV3-1 (or the pseudogene TRBV3-2) and TRBJ1-2; 7 bases line up with TRBD1. Germline V lookup: CDR1 LGHDT, CDR2 YNNKEL (reference sequence). CDR3 size: 12 residues. After removal of 3 bases from V and 7 bases from J, the junction contained 2 bases not matched to a gene. The CDR3, as DNA: TGTGCCAGCAGCCAGACAGGGAGTGGCTACACCTTC. It codes for CASSQTGSGYTF.

The DNA of the CDR3 is TGTGCCAGCAGCTTGAGGGTATTGGGGAACACTGAAGCTTTCTTT. This translates into CASSLRVLGNTEAFF. The chain uses TRBV11-2 and TRBJ1-1; D remains ambiguous. In germline, CDR1 is SGHAT, CDR2 FQNNGV. CDR3 length: 15 amino acids. V lost 3 bases, J lost 1 base, and 12 bases lay in between.

This rearrangement joins TRBV14 to TRBJ2-7; the match to TRBD1 covers 7 bases. V lost 4 bases to trimming and J lost 6 bases; unmatched junction nucleotides: 6. Germline CDR1 and CDR2: SGHDN and FVKESK. This CDR3 has 13 residues. The DNA for the CDR3 is TGTGCCAGCAGCCCCTACAGGGGCGCCGAGCAGTACTTC. Translating gives CASSPYRGAEQYF.

This clone was seen a handful of times. The chain joins TRBV4-1 to TRBJ1-5; possibly TRBD1 for D (5 bases). The germline CDR1 and CDR2 sequences are MGHRA and YSYEKL. Trimming removed 4 bases from V and 3 bases from J, with 10 bases in between. The CDR3 is 14 amino acids. CDR3 coding DNA: TGCGCCAGCAGCCCGCAGGGTTCCAATCAGCCCCAGCATTTT. Residues: CASSPQGSNQPQHF.

The chain has TRBV7-2 and TRBJ1-5, with D unresolved. In germline, CDR1 is SGHTA, CDR2 FQGNSA. The V gene lost 2 bases and the J gene lost 7 bases, with 21 bases spanning the gap. The CDR3 spans 17 residues. The CDR3 spells CASSLNGPGRAGQPQHF. CDR3 nucleotides: TGTGCCAGCAGCTTAAATGGGCCCGGCCGTGCAGGACAGCCCCAGCATTTT.

CDR3 amino acids: CASSGHTETQYF. CDR3 DNA: TGCGCCAGCAGTGGACATACAGAGACCCAGTACTTC. V is TRBV10-1 and J is TRBJ2-5; the D is unclear. Deletions cut 4 bases from V and 4 bases from J, with 7 bases between. CDR1 WNHNN and CDR2 SYGVQD come from the germline V gene (reference sequence). This CDR3 comprises 12 residues.

The chain joins TRBV12-3 or TRBV12-4 to TRBJ1-4; 11 nucleotides align to TRBD1. V gave up 10 bases and J gave up 7 bases; unmatched junction bases: 5. This CDR3 has 13 residues. The CDR3 protein is CAILDRGREKLFF. The DNA for the CDR3 is TGTGCCATCCTGGACAGGGGGCGTGAAAAACTGTTTTTT.

The chain is built from TRBV13 and TRBJ2-7, with 8 bases that match TRBD1. Germline V gives CDR1 PRHDT, CDR2 FYEKMQ (reference sequence). Unmatched junction bases numbered 6, after V lost 7 bases and J lost 4 bases. The CDR3 covers 13 residues. This CDR3 is CASTRTGPYEQYF. CDR3 DNA: TGTGCCAGCACGCGGACAGGGCCATACGAGCAGTACTTC. Supplemented by reference TRBV13 and TRBJ2-7, the full variable domain reads AAGVIQSPRHLIKEKRETATLKCYPIPRHDTVYWYQQGPGQDPQFLISFYEKMQSDKGSIPDRFSAQQFSDYHSELNMSSLELGDSALYFCASTRTGPYEQYFGPGTRLTVT.

This clone was counted only a few times. The V and J genes are TRBV5-1 and TRBJ1-2; D remains unclear. This CDR3 is 14 amino acids long. V lost 3 bases to trimming and J lost 4 bases, with 13 bases between them. Germline V gene data show CDR1 as SGHRS and CDR2 as YFSETQ. CDR3 amino acids: CASSSPGDGYGYTF. In DNA form, the CDR3 reads TGCGCCAGCAGCTCCCCGGGAGACGGCTATGGCTACACCTTC.

The V gene is TRBV12-3 or TRBV12-4, the J gene TRBJ1-1; D is perhaps TRBD1 (6 bases). The CDR3 totals 12 residues. V gave up 6 bases and J gave up 5 bases, with 10 bases separating them. CDR3 sequence: CASSKQGTEAFF. CDR3 bases: TGTGCCAGCAGCAAACAGGGTACTGAAGCTTTCTTT.

The J gene is TRBJ2-3, the V gene TRBV18, with D possibly matching TRBD2 (5 bases). There are 14 residues in the CDR3. Trimming shortened V by 2 bases and J by 6 bases, and 12 bases separated the two germline ends. Germline lookup yields CDR1 KGHSH and CDR2 LQKENI. CDR3 in DNA: TGTGCCAGCTCACCATCCCAGAGGGAGGATACGCAGTATTTT. Translation gives CASSPSQREDTQYF.

The chain has TRBV5-8 and TRBJ1-3; D is unresolved. The CDR3 loop spans 15 amino acids. Germline CDR1 is SGHTS and CDR2 is YDEGEE. The V end was cut by 1 base, the J end by 0 bases, with 8 bases between. DNA of the CDR3: TGTGCCAGCAGCTTGACCCCTAACTCTGGAAACACCATATATTTT. Amino acid sequence: CASSLTPNSGNTIYF.

This sequence joins TRBV19 and TRBJ2-7, with 9 positions matching TRBD1. This CDR3 is 15 amino acids long. The junction had 8 bases not matched to a gene; V was cut back by 6 bases and J by 2 bases. CDR1 is LNHDA, CDR2 SQIVND, per germline (reference sequence). DNA for the CDR3: TGTGCCAGTAGCCGAGGGGGGACAGGGACCTACGAGCAGTACTTC. It codes for CASSRGGTGTYEQYF.

On this clone: Different DNA sequences within this sample yield the same CDR3. V gene TRBV12-3 or TRBV12-4 combines with J gene TRBJ1-1; D possibly corresponds to TRBD1 (5 bases). The V and J ends lost 3 bases and 5 bases respectively, with 7 bases between them. This CDR3 has 12 residues. The CDR3 coding sequence is TGTGCCAGCAGTTTCGGGGGTACTGAAGCTTTCTTT. Amino acid sequence: CASSFGGTEAFF.

This clone was seen only once. CDR3 sequence (DNA): TGTGCCAGCAGTCAAGACAGGGTGGGATCACCCCTCCACTTT. The encoded protein is CASSQDRVGSPLHF. The chain has TRBV7-3 and TRBJ1-6, with 7 positions matching TRBD1. The CDR3 totals 14 residues. In germline, CDR1 is SGHTA, CDR2 FQGTGA. Losses at the gene ends were 6 bases for V and 10 bases for J; bases not matched to a gene: 9. Combining the CDR3 with reference TRBV7-3 and TRBJ1-6 gives the whole variable domain GAGVSQTPSNKVTEKGKYVELRCDPISGHTALYWYRQSLGQGPEFLIYFQGTGAADDSGLPNDRFFAVRPEGSVSTLKIQRTERGDSAVYLCASSQDRVGSPLHFGNGTRLTVT.

The CDR3: CASSGANNEKLFF. CDR3 nucleotides: TGCGCCAGCAGTGGAGCTAATAATGAAAAACTGTTTTTT. The chain combines TRBV10-1 with TRBJ1-4, with D uncertain. CDR3 length: 13 amino acids. Germline CDR1 reads WNHNN; CDR2 reads SYGVQD (reference sequence). V lost 4 bases to trimming and J lost 4 bases, with 7 bases between them.

CDR3 sequence: CAINSGTSGGSVYEQYF. DNA of the CDR3: TGTGCCATCAACTCCGGGACTAGCGGGGGATCTGTGTACGAGCAGTACTTC. This chain uses TRBV10-3 with TRBJ2-7; the match to TRBD2 covers 14 bases. V shed 7 bases and J 4 bases; nucleotides not matched to a gene: 12. The germline CDR1 and CDR2 sequences are ENHRY and SYGVKD. The CDR3 loop spans 17 amino acids.

V gene TRBV6-4 combines with J gene TRBJ2-2; 9 bases fit TRBD2. V was clipped by 3 bases and J by 4 bases; unmatched bases: 0. The CDR3 extends over 14 amino acids. Germline lookup yields CDR1 MRHNA and CDR2 SNTAGT. The CDR3 DNA is TGTGCCAGCAGTGAGCGGGGGGGCACCGGGGAGCTGTTTTTT. It yields the protein CASSERGGTGELFF.

The V call is TRBV19, the J call TRBJ1-2; tentatively, D is TRBD1 (6 bases). The germline CDR1 and CDR2 sequences are LNHDA and SQIVND (reference sequence). There are 16 residues in the CDR3. Between the trimmed V and J ends, which lost 5 bases and 0 bases, there was a span of 16 bases. CDR3: CASSPSGQLANYGYTF. DNA for the CDR3: TGTGCCAGTAGTCCATCCGGACAGTTAGCTAACTATGGCTACACCTTC.

The chain carries TRBV7-9 and TRBJ2-2; the D is unclear. The germline V gene has CDR1 SEHNR and CDR2 FQNEAQ (reference sequence). V shed 5 bases and J shed 2 bases, with 12 bases lying between them. The CDR3 is 15 amino acids. CDR3 loop: CASSPRGINTGELFF. The CDR3 bases are TGTGCCAGCAGCCCCCGAGGCATTAACACCGGGGAGCTGTTTTTT. Together with reference TRBV7-9 and TRBJ2-2, the CDR3 gives the full variable domain: DTGVSQNPRHKITKRGQNVTFRCDPISEHNRLYWYRQTLGQGPEFLTYFQNEAQLEKSRLLSDRFSAERPKGSFSTLEIQRTEQGDSAMYLCASSPRGINTGELFFGEGSRLTVL.